The clone carrying this TCR beta chain was picked up a small number of times. J gave up 1 base and V 0 bases, and 19 bases lay outside the gene matches. This CDR3 has 22 amino acids. Germline V gene sequence: CDR1 SGHAT, CDR2 FQDESV (reference sequence). This sample was taken from a study of T-cell reconstitution after alpha-beta-depleted transplantation in children. Unique molecular identifiers featured in how the TCRbeta library was prepared. MiXCR was run by TCRdb on the PCR reads, yielding one entry per CDR3 protein. The table shows about 420,000 distinct CDR3 sequences, with 16% occurring only once.

The rearrangement joins TRBV11-1 to TRBJ2-1; 9 bases agree with TRBD2. Here the sequenced sample was PBMCs, mostly from graft donor cells, taken 360 days after TCRalphabeta/CD19-depleted stem cell transplant. This TCR was sampled from a boy younger than two who had a stem cell transplant for Wiskott-Aldrich syndrome, so the T cells may come from the graft donor. The DNA for the CDR3 is TGTGCCAGCAGCTTAGCGCCAAAGGGAGTAGCGGGGGAGCCGATTTCCTACAATGAGCAGTTCTTC. It encodes CASSLAPKGVAGEPISYNEQFF. Full variable domain (remainder filled in from reference TRBV11-1 and TRBJ2-1): EAEVAQSPRYKITEKSQAVAFWCDPISGHATLYWYRQILGQGPELLVQFQDESVVDDSQLPKDRFSAERLKGVDSTLKIQPAELGDSAMYLCASSLAPKGVAGEPISYNEQFFGPGTRLTVL.